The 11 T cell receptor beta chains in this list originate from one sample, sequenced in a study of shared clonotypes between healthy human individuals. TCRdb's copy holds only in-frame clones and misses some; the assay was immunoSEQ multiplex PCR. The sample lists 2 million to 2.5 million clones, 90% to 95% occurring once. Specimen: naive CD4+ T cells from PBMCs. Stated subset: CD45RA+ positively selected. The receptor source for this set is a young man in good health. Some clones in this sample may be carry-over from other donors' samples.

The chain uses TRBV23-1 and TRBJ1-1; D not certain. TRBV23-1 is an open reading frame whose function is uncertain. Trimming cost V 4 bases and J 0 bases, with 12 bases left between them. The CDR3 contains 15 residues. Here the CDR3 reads CASSLSPGVNTEAFF. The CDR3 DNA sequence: TGCGCCAGCAGTCTTAGCCCTGGGGTGAACACTGAAGCTTTCTTT.

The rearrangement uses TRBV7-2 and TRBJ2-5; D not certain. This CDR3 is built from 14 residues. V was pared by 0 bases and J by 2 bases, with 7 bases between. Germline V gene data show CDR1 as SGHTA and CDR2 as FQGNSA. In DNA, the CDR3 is TGTGCCAGCAGCTTAGCGGTAGCTCAAGAGACCCAGTACTTC. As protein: CASSLAVAQETQYF.

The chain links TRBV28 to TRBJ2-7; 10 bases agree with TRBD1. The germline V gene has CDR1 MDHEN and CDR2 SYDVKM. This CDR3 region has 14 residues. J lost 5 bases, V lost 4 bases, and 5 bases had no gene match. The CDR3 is CASSSTGQGDEQYF. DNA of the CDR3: TGTGCCAGCAGTTCCACAGGACAGGGGGACGAGCAGTACTTC.

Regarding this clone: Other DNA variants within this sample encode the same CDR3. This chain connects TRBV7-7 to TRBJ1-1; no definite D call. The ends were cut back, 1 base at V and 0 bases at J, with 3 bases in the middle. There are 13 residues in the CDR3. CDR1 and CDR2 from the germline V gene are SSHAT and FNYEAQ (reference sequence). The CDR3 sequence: CASSLGMNTEAFF. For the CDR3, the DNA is TGTGCCAGCAGCTTAGGGATGAACACTGAAGCTTTCTTT.

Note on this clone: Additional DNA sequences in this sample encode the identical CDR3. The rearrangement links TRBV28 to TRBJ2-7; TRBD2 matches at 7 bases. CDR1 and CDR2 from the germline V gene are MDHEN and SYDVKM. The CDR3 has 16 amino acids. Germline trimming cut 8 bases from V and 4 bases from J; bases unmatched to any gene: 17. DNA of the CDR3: TGTGCCAGCTCCACGGGAGAGCGGGGACCGCGTTACGAGCAGTACTTC. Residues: CASSTGERGPRYEQYF. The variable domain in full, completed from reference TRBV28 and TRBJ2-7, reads DVKVTQSSRYLVKRTGEKVFLECVQDMDHENMFWYRQDPGLGLRLIYFSYDVKMKEKGDIPEGYSVSREKKERFSLILESASTNQTSMYLCASSTGERGPRYEQYFGPGTRLTVT.

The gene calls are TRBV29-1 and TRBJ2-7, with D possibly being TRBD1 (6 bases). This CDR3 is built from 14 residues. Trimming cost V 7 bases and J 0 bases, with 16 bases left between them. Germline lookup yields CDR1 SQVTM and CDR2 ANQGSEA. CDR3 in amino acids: CSGLRDTNSYEQYF. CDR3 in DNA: TGCAGCGGCCTCCGGGACACAAACTCCTACGAGCAGTACTTC.

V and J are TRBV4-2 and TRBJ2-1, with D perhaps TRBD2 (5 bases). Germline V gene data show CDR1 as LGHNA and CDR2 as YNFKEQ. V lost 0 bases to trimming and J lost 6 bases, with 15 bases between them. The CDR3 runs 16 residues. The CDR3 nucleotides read TGTGCCAGCAGCCAAGAAAAGGGCGGGTGGAGCAATGAGCAGTTCTTC. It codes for CASSQEKGGWSNEQFF.

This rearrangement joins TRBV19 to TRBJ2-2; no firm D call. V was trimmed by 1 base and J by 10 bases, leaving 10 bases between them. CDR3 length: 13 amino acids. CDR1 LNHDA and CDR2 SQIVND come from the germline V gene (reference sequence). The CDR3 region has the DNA TGTGCCAGTAGTATAGCGGTGGGTGAGGAGCTGTTTTTT. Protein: CASSIAVGEELFF.

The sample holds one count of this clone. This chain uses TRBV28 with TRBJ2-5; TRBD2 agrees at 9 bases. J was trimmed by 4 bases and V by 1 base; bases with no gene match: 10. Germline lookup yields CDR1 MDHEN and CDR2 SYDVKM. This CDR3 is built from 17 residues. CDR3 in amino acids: CASSLLRWREGLETQYF. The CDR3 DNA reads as TGTGCCAGCAGTTTATTGAGGTGGCGGGAGGGGTTAGAGACCCAGTACTTC.

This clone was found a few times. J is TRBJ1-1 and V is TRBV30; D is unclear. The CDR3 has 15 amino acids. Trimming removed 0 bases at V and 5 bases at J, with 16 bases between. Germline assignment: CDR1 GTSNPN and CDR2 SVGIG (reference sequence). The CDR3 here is CAWSVRGVLRTEAFF. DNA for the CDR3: TGTGCCTGGAGTGTACGTGGGGTACTGAGAACTGAAGCTTTCTTT. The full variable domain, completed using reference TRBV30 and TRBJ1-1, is SQTIHQWPATLVQPVGSPLSLECTVEGTSNPNLYWYRQAAGRGLQLLFYSVGIGQISSEVPQNLSASRPQDRQFILSSKKLLLSDSGFYLCAWSVRGVLRTEAFFGQGTRLTVV.

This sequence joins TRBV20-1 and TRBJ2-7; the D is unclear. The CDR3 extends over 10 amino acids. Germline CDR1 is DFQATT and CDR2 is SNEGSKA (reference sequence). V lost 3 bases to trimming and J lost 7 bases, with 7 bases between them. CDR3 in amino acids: CSASIGEQYF. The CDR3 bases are TGCAGTGCTAGTATTGGGGAGCAGTACTTC.